The 9 T cell receptor beta chains in this list originate from one sample, sequenced in a study of T cell changes during pregnancy in multiple sclerosis (dated by TCRdb to about 2019). Libraries were constructed by the immunoSEQ multiplex PCR assay. TCRdb mirrors the immuneACCESS table, restricted to in-frame sequences. Some clones are absent from its copies; in checked studies, under half trace to an unresolved V gene, and the reason for the others is unknown. The sample table contains tens of thousands of clones; only one count was recorded for about nine tenths of them. 11% of the sample lies in the top ten. The specimen comprised CD8+ T cells from peripheral blood mononuclear cells, sampled in the third trimester of pregnancy. Every receptor here comes from a female donor with multiple sclerosis, enrolled in a pregnancy study.

The chain links TRBV19 to TRBJ2-1; 7 positions agree with TRBD2. Germline loops: CDR1 LNHDA, CDR2 SQIVND (reference sequence). Trimming at V came to 5 bases and at J to 7 bases, leaving 14 bases not matched to a gene. There are 16 residues in the CDR3. CDR3 amino acids: CASSPLGEGILNEQFF. The CDR3 bases are TGTGCCAGTAGTCCCCTCGGGGAGGGGATCTTGAATGAGCAGTTCTTC.

The rearrangement uses TRBV7-2 and TRBJ2-7; 8 bases align to TRBD2. Looked up from germline, CDR1 is SGHTA and CDR2 is FQGNSA. V trimming: 5 bases; J trimming: 2 bases; junction bases outside the gene matches: 5. The CDR3 runs 14 residues. The CDR3 DNA reads as TGTGCCAGCAGCGTAACTAGCGGAACCTACGAGCAGTACTTC. The encoded protein is CASSVTSGTYEQYF. Variable domain in full (rest from reference TRBV7-2 and TRBJ2-7): GAGVSQSPSNKVTEKGKDVELRCDPISGHTALYWYRQSLGQGLEFLIYFQGNSAPDKSGLPSDRFSAERTGGSVSTLTIQRTQQEDSAVYLCASSVTSGTYEQYFGPGTRLTVT.

This sequence joins TRBV18 and TRBJ2-5, with 9 bases aligning to TRBD1. The CDR3 length is 14 residues. Germline V CDR1 and CDR2: KGHSH, LQKENI. V lost 2 bases to trimming and J lost 5 bases; unmatched junction nucleotides: 3. The CDR3 reads CASSPGTGRETQYF. The CDR3 DNA follows: TGTGCCAGCTCACCAGGGACAGGGAGGGAGACCCAGTACTTC. Full variable domain (rest looked up from reference TRBV18 and TRBJ2-5): NAGVMQNPRHLVRRRGQEARLRCSPMKGHSHVYWYRQLPEEGLKFMVYLQKENIIDESGMPKERFSAEFPKEGPSILRIQQVVRGDSAAYFCASSPGTGRETQYFGPGTRLLVL.

V and J are TRBV5-1 and TRBJ1-1; a weak D match, TRBD1 (5 bases). V was pared by 1 base and J by 1 base, with 5 bases between. The V gene's germline CDR1 is SGHRS and CDR2 YFSETQ. The CDR3 length is 13 residues. Written as DNA, the CDR3 is TGCGCCAGCAGCTTGACAGGGAACACTGAAGCTTTCTTT. Translation gives CASSLTGNTEAFF.

V usage is TRBV19 and J usage is TRBJ1-5, with a tentative D call TRBD1 (5 bases). CDR1 LNHDA and CDR2 SQIVND come from the germline V gene (reference sequence). V was cut by 2 bases and J by 10 bases, with 12 bases left in between. CDR3 length: 13 amino acids. The CDR3 here is CASSIRPGGPQHF. The CDR3 DNA follows: TGTGCCAGTAGTATACGCCCGGGGGGTCCCCAGCATTTT.

V usage is TRBV30 and J usage is TRBJ2-7; D may be TRBD2 (6 bases). Trimming removed 0 bases at V and 2 bases at J, with 11 bases between. From germline, CDR1 is GTSNPN and CDR2 SVGIG (reference sequence). The CDR3 is 14 residues long. For the CDR3, the DNA is TGTGCCTGGAGTGTGGGACTTGGGACCTACGAGCAGTACTTC. Its protein is CAWSVGLGTYEQYF.

The V gene is TRBV5-4, the J gene TRBJ2-7; the match to TRBD2 covers 7 bases. V lost 4 bases to trimming and J lost 6 bases; unmatched junction nucleotides: 7. Germline lookup yields CDR1 SGHNT and CDR2 YYREEE (reference sequence). The CDR3 has 13 residues. In DNA, the CDR3 is TGTGCCAGCAGCCCGGGACTATTCTCCGAGCAGTACTTC. Residues: CASSPGLFSEQYF.

The chain joins TRBV18 to TRBJ1-1; 9 nucleotides agree with TRBD1. CDR3 length: 15 residues. Germline trimming cut 8 bases from V and 3 bases from J; bases unmatched to any gene: 10. The germline V gene encodes CDR1 KGHSH and CDR2 LQKENI. CDR3 amino acids: CASQTTGGVDTEAFF. The DNA of the CDR3 is TGTGCCAGCCAAACAACAGGGGGCGTCGACACTGAAGCTTTCTTT.

This chain joins TRBV19 and TRBJ2-1; D gene ambiguous. CDR3 length: 14 residues. V lost 3 bases and J lost 4, with 10 bases in between. The germline CDR1 and CDR2 sequences are LNHDA and SQIVND (reference sequence). The CDR3 here is CASSIGPGYNEQFF. CDR3 coding DNA: TGTGCCAGTAGTATTGGTCCCGGTTACAATGAGCAGTTCTTC.